This T cell receptor beta chain is from a study of blood T cell repertoires in COVID-19. Study information: Acute-phase and convalescent COVID-19 samples originated in the United States, Italy and Spain. T cells, B-cell-depleted T cells, or PBMCs provided the cDNA or gDNA that served as material.

Under the authors' procedure: For nucleated cells, counts were estimated from reference gene primer amplification. Profiled with immunoSEQ multiplex PCR; TCRdb holds only in-frame clones, not every one. The D gene and trimming were derived from the DNA, and the V and J assignments and clone size from that table. The sample records approximately 150,000 clones, around 80% being singletons. Trimming removed 2 bases from V and 1 base from J; junction bases left unmatched: 12. Germline CDR1 MDHEN, CDR2 SYDVKM. CDR3 size: 18 residues. V and J are TRBV28 and TRBJ2-7; the match to TRBD2 covers 9 bases. Sequencing used peripheral blood. This clonotype originated in a man in his 60s with active or convalescent COVID-19. The CDR3 DNA follows: TGTGCCAGCAGTTTAATGTCCCTAGCGGGGCTTCGTTCCTACGAGCAGTACTTC. Amino acid sequence: CASSLMSLAGLRSYEQYF.